This paragraph reports one T cell receptor beta chain. Its antigen remains unknown. The entry originates in a study of T cells in Graves' hyperthyroidism and ophthalmopathy. Findings of the study overall: Most expanded thyroid clonotypes above 0.001 also appeared in blood.

This CDR3 is 15 amino acids long. The V and J ends lost 4 bases and 6 bases, in that order; junction bases with no gene match: 5. The germline V gene encodes CDR1 MNHNS and CDR2 SASEGT. Hyperthyroidism in the patients, aged 18 to 65, was newly diagnosed and under 2 months in duration. Each diagnosis drew on symptoms, thyroxine, TRAb, thyroid ultrasound and orbital computed tomography findings. The source of the PBMCs was less than 12 ml of fresh peripheral blood. Amplification targeted TCR beta CDR3 regions from RNA transcripts. HTBI primers drove first-round RT-PCR of the TCR CDR3. In TCRdb, the multiplex PCR reads were re-called with MiXCR into one record per CDR3 protein. This table holds roughly 110,000 distinct CDR3 sequences, approximately 15% found once.

Sequenced sample: blood. The clonotype comes from a woman between 50 and 59 years old with Graves' hyperthyroidism. The chain joins TRBV6-1 to TRBJ2-2; 10 bases agree with TRBD2. The CDR3 is CASSVSGRAPGELFF. CDR3 in DNA: TGTGCCAGCAGTGTCAGCGGGAGGGCCCCCGGGGAGCTGTTTTTT.